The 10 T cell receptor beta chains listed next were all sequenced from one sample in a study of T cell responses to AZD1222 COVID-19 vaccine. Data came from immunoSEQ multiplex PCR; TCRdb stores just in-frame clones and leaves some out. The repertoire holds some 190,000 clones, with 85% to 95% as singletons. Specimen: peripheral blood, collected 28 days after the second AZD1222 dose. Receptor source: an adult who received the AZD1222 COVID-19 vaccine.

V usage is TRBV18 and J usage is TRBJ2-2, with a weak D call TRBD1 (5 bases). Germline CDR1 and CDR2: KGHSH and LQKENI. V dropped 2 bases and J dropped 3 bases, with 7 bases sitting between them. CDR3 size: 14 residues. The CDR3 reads CASSPGAHTGELFF. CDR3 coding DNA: TGTGCCAGCTCACCAGGGGCCCACACCGGGGAGCTGTTTTTT.

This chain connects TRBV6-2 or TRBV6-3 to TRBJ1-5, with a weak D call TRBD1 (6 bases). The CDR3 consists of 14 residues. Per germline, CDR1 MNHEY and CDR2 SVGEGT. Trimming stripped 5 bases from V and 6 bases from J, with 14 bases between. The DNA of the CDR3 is TGTGCCAGCAGTACACTTACAGGGAGTCAGCCCCAGCATTTT. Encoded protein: CASSTLTGSQPQHF.

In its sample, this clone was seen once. In DNA, the CDR3 is TGTGCCAGTCAGGCGGGTGGCAATCAGCCCCAGCATTTT. Protein product: CASQAGGNQPQHF. This chain joins TRBV19 and TRBJ1-5; no clear D. Germline CDR1 reads LNHDA; CDR2 reads SQIVND (reference sequence). V lost 8 bases to trimming and J lost 2 bases, with 10 bases between them. The CDR3 is 13 residues long.

As DNA, the CDR3 is TGTGCCAGCTCACCTCGGGCGGAGAACACCGGGGAGCTGTTTTTT. Amino acids: CASSPRAENTGELFF. The chain couples TRBV18 to TRBJ2-2; D not certain. This CDR3 has 15 residues. The germline V gene has CDR1 KGHSH and CDR2 LQKENI. V was cut by 3 bases and J by 1 base, with 9 bases left in between.

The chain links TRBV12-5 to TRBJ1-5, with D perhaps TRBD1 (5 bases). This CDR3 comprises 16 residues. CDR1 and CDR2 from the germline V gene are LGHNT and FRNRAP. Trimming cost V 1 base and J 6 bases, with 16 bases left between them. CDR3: CASGLDTGIMSQPQHF. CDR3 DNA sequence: TGTGCTAGTGGTTTGGACACAGGTATTATGAGTCAGCCCCAGCATTTT.

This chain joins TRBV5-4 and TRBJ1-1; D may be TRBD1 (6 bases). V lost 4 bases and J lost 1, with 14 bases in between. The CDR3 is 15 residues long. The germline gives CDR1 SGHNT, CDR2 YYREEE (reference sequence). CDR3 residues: CASSPRQETNTEAFF. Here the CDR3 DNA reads TGTGCCAGCAGCCCAAGACAGGAGACGAACACTGAAGCTTTCTTT.

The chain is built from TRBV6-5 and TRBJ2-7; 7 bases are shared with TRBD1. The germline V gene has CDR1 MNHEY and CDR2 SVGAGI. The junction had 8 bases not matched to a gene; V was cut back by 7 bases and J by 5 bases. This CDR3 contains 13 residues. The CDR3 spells CASTATGSNEQYF. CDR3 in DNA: TGTGCCAGCACCGCGACAGGGAGCAACGAGCAGTACTTC.

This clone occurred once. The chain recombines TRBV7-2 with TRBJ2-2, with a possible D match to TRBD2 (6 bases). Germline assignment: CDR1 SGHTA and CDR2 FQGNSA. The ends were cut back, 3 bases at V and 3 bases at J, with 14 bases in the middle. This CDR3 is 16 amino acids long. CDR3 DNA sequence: TGTGCCAGCAGCTTCCCCGGGGGTTTGCACACCGGGGAGCTGTTTTTT. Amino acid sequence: CASSFPGGLHTGELFF.

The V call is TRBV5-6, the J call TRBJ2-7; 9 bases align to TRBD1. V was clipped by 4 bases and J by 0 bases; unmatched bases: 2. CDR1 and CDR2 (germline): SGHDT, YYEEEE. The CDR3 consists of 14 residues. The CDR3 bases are TGTGCCAGCAGCCCGGGACAGGGCTCCTACGAGCAGTACTTC. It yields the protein CASSPGQGSYEQYF.

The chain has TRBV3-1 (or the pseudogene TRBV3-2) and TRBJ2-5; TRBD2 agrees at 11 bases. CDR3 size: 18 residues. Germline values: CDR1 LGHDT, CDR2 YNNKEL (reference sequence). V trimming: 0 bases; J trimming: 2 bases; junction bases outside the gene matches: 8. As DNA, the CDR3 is TGTGCCAGCAGCCAAGATTGGAATAGCGGGGGGGAACAAGAGACCCAGTACTTC. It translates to CASSQDWNSGGEQETQYF.